One sample yielded the 27 T cell receptor beta chains listed below, sequenced in a study of cytomegalovirus exposure and HLA in healthy donors. PCR used 60 Vbeta primers and 13 Jbeta primers. This table comes from immunoSEQ multiplex PCR, and its TCRdb copy is limited to in-frame clones, with some not included. Among tens of thousands of clones listed, more than 70% were seen once. The material sequenced was PBMCs. These receptors were obtained from a man aged 25-45 years in good health and CMV-seronegative.

A single count supports this clone. This chain uses TRBV28 with TRBJ2-7, with 8 bases lining up with TRBD2. After removal of 8 bases from V and 3 bases from J, the junction contained 3 bases not matched to a gene. Germline CDR1 reads MDHEN; CDR2 reads SYDVKM. The CDR3 runs to 12 residues. Here the CDR3 reads CASLRGGYEQYF. The DNA of the CDR3 is TGTGCCAGCCTCCGGGGGGGCTACGAGCAGTACTTC. Based on the CDR3 plus reference TRBV28 and TRBJ2-7, the full variable domain is DVKVTQSSRYLVKRTGEKVFLECVQDMDHENMFWYRQDPGLGLRLIYFSYDVKMKEKGDIPEGYSVSREKKERFSLILESASTNQTSMYLCASLRGGYEQYFGPGTRLTVT.

This clone was detected a few times. The chain recombines TRBV30 with TRBJ1-5, with D possibly TRBD1 on 6 matching bases. V gave up 2 bases and J gave up 0 bases, with 11 bases separating them. Germline V gene data show CDR1 as GTSNPN and CDR2 as SVGIG (reference sequence). This CDR3 is built from 15 residues. The DNA of the CDR3 is TGTGCCTGGAGTCAGGGGCTCTATAGCAATCAGCCCCAGCATTTT. Its protein is CAWSQGLYSNQPQHF. The full variable domain, in which reference TRBV30 and TRBJ1-5 provide the parts outside the CDR3, is SQTIHQWPATLVQPVGSPLSLECTVEGTSNPNLYWYRQAAGRGLQLLFYSVGIGQISSEVPQNLSASRPQDRQFILSSKKLLLSDSGFYLCAWSQGLYSNQPQHFGDGTRLSIL.

This clone was counted a single time. The chain carries TRBV6-1 and TRBJ1-5; 8 bases match TRBD1. Looked up from germline, CDR1 is MNHNS and CDR2 is SASEGT. This CDR3 has 17 residues. Unmatched junction bases numbered 11, after V lost 4 bases and J lost 3 bases. CDR3 sequence reads: CASSVQGAAGNNQPQHF. The CDR3 DNA reads as TGTGCCAGCAGTGTCCAGGGGGCGGCGGGGAACAATCAGCCCCAGCATTTT.

The rearrangement uses TRBV11-2 and TRBJ2-5, with a possible D match to TRBD2 (5 bases). Germline loops: CDR1 SGHAT, CDR2 FQNNGV. V lost 1 base and J lost 5, with 11 bases in between. This CDR3 comprises 14 residues. The DNA for the CDR3 is TGTGCCAGCAGCTTAGGTCGGACGGGGGAGACCCAGTACTTC. This sequence encodes CASSLGRTGETQYF.

The rearrangement uses TRBV28 and TRBJ1-2; tentative D call: TRBD1 (5 bases). Trimming stripped 1 base from V and 2 bases from J, with 8 bases between. CDR3 length equals 14 residues. Germline V gene sequence: CDR1 MDHEN, CDR2 SYDVKM. CDR3 nucleotide sequence: TGTGCCAGCAGTTTATCACAGGTCAACTATGGCTACACCTTC. Its translation is CASSLSQVNYGYTF.

J is TRBJ1-4 and V is TRBV6-5; TRBD1 aligns across 9 bases. CDR3 length: 15 residues. Germline CDR1 reads MNHEY; CDR2 reads SVGAGI. The V and J ends lost 2 bases and 7 bases, in that order; junction bases with no gene match: 5. CDR3 amino acids: CASSYDGTGSEKLFF. The CDR3 nucleotides read TGTGCCAGCAGTTACGATGGGACAGGGAGTGAAAAACTGTTTTTT.

The J gene is TRBJ1-1, the V gene TRBV19; tentatively, D is TRBD1 (5 bases). The CDR3 covers 14 residues. Deletions cut 7 bases from V and 5 bases from J, with 17 bases between. CDR1 LNHDA and CDR2 SQIVND come from the germline V gene (reference sequence). CDR3: CASIPTDKRTEAFF. The CDR3 DNA reads as TGTGCCAGTATACCGACAGACAAGAGGACTGAAGCTTTCTTT.

V usage is TRBV6-5 and J usage is TRBJ2-5, with D possibly matching TRBD1 (6 bases). Trimming removed 4 bases from V and 7 bases from J, with 13 bases in between. The CDR3 runs to 13 residues. CDR1 and CDR2 from the germline V gene are MNHEY and SVGAGI. CDR3 bases: TGTGCCAGCAGTTCTGAGGGGGAAGGGACCCAGTACTTC. Translating it yields CASSSEGEGTQYF.

The chain has TRBV5-1 and TRBJ1-1; 8 nucleotides line up with TRBD1. Germline CDR1 and CDR2: SGHRS and YFSETQ. J was trimmed by 3 bases and V by 7 bases; bases with no gene match: 8. The CDR3 totals 14 residues. CDR3 DNA: TGCGCCAGCGGTTCTCAGGGGGCTGACACTGAAGCTTTCTTT. Amino acid sequence: CASGSQGADTEAFF.

The CDR3 region is CATPGQGTPSYEQYF. The CDR3 nucleotides read TGTGCCACCCCGGGACAGGGGACTCCTTCCTACGAGCAGTACTTC. The rearrangement uses TRBV27 and TRBJ2-7, with 10 positions matching TRBD1. Germline-derived CDR1 and CDR2 are MNHEY and SMNVEV (reference sequence). The CDR3 contains 15 residues. The J segment lost 1 base and the V segment lost 10 bases, leaving 10 bases of the junction unmatched.

This sequence joins TRBV6-1 and TRBJ1-2; 7 bases are a match to TRBD1. J lost 2 bases, V lost 7 bases, and 10 bases had no gene match. The germline V gene has CDR1 MNHNS and CDR2 SASEGT. The CDR3 loop spans 15 amino acids. This CDR3 reads CASKLVRDRNYGYTF. CDR3 sequence (DNA): TGTGCCAGCAAACTCGTTCGGGACAGAAACTATGGCTACACCTTC.

The chain combines TRBV10-2 with TRBJ2-3; the match to TRBD2 covers 11 bases. After removal of 8 bases from V and 5 bases from J, the junction contained 9 bases not matched to a gene. The germline V gene has CDR1 WSHSY and CDR2 SAAADI. The CDR3 covers 15 residues. The CDR3 coding sequence is TGCGCCAGCTTTGATAGCGGGGGGGCAAAAGATACGCAGTATTTT. Translation: CASFDSGGAKDTQYF.

The rearrangement joins TRBV5-4 to TRBJ2-3; TRBD1 agrees at 7 bases. The CDR3 consists of 16 residues. Germline V gives CDR1 SGHNT, CDR2 YYREEE (reference sequence). V was clipped by 3 bases and J by 2 bases; unmatched bases: 9. CDR3 residues: CASSSNRDSYTDTQYF. The CDR3 DNA sequence: TGTGCCAGCAGCTCGAACCGGGACAGCTACACAGATACGCAGTATTTT.

V gene TRBV30 combines with J gene TRBJ2-1, with D tentatively TRBD1 (5 bases). The germline gives CDR1 GTSNPN, CDR2 SVGIG (reference sequence). V was pared by 2 bases and J by 0 bases, with 8 bases between. This CDR3 has 14 amino acids. CDR3 sequence: CAWSYQGSYNEQFF. The CDR3 bases are TGTGCCTGGAGTTACCAGGGCTCCTACAATGAGCAGTTCTTC.

The chain couples TRBV5-1 to TRBJ2-2; 7 bases are a match to TRBD1. The CDR3 has 15 residues. The germline gives CDR1 SGHRS, CDR2 YFSETQ. The trim removed 0 bases at V and 1 base at J, leaving 0 bases unmatched. The CDR3 is CASSLGQGNTGELFF. CDR3 sequence (DNA): TGCGCCAGCAGCTTGGGACAGGGGAACACCGGGGAGCTGTTTTTT.

J is TRBJ2-1 and V is TRBV20-1; D is undetermined. V was clipped by 0 bases and J by 8 bases, with 5 bases between them. The CDR3 sequence is 11 residues long. The germline CDR1 and CDR2 sequences are DFQATT and SNEGSKA (reference sequence). The CDR3 spells CSARDLDEQFF. The DNA for the CDR3 is TGCAGTGCTAGAGATCTCGATGAGCAGTTCTTC.

The sample holds one count of this clone. The rearrangement joins TRBV4-2 to TRBJ2-7, with TRBD2 matching over 7 bases. The CDR3 has 16 amino acids. V lost 1 base, J lost 0 bases, and 6 bases stayed unmatched. Germline values: CDR1 LGHNA, CDR2 YNFKEQ. In nucleotides, the CDR3 is TGTGCCAGCAGCCAAGGGTCCCTAGCGGCCTCCTACGAGCAGTACTTC. Protein: CASSQGSLAASYEQYF.

The chain has TRBV7-8 and TRBJ1-6; 8 nucleotides match TRBD1. The CDR3 spans 15 residues. The V gene's germline CDR1 is SGHVS and CDR2 FQNEAQ. Trimming at V came to 5 bases and at J to 9 bases, leaving 9 bases not matched to a gene. In DNA form, the CDR3 reads TGTGCCAGCAGCCTCGGACAGGGTGGGTTTTCACCCCTCCACTTT. Protein: CASSLGQGGFSPLHF.

The chain employs TRBV7-9 and TRBJ1-3; D gene ambiguous. The CDR3 runs 15 residues. V lost 2 bases, J lost 0 bases, and 8 bases lay in between. Germline V lookup: CDR1 SEHNR, CDR2 FQNEAQ (reference sequence). In nucleotides, the CDR3 is TGTGCCAGCAGCTTAATCCCCTCCTCTGGAAACACCATATATTTT. It specifies CASSLIPSSGNTIYF.

This clone was seen a handful of times. This sequence joins TRBV15 and TRBJ2-3, with D possibly being TRBD2 (5 bases). CDR1 is LNHNV, CDR2 YYDKDF, per germline (reference sequence). The CDR3 is 13 amino acids. V was pared by 3 bases and J by 5 bases, with 9 bases between. CDR3 residues: CATSRGGGDTQYF. The CDR3 region has the DNA TGTGCCACCAGCAGGGGCGGAGGAGATACGCAGTATTTT.

Note on this clone: A junction end diverges from the germline sequence, so it may reflect a read error. This rearrangement joins TRBV28 to TRBJ1-6; possibly TRBD1 for D (6 bases). Germline V gives CDR1 MDHEN, CDR2 SYDVKM. The length of the CDR3 is 13 residues. This CDR3 reads CASRQGMNSPLHF. For the CDR3, the DNA is TGTGCCAGCAGACAGGGAATGAATTCACCCCTCCACTTC.

This chain joins TRBV18 and TRBJ1-6; 10 positions agree with TRBD1. In germline, CDR1 is KGHSH, CDR2 LQKENI. This CDR3 contains 15 residues. V lost 3 bases and J lost 5; bases outside the gene matches: 1. The CDR3 region is CASSPGTGDNSPLHF. CDR3 DNA: TGTGCCAGCTCACCCGGGACAGGGGATAATTCACCCCTCCACTTT.

The chain couples TRBV6-5 to TRBJ1-4; D might be TRBD1 (5 bases). Trimming cost V 6 bases and J 4 bases, with 15 bases left between them. Germline CDR1 reads MNHEY; CDR2 reads SVGAGI. The length of the CDR3 is 15 residues. The CDR3 region is CASSLRGSYNEKLFF. In DNA, the CDR3 is TGTGCCAGCAGCTTACGGGGGAGTTATAATGAAAAACTGTTTTTT.

J is TRBJ2-1 and V is TRBV5-4; TRBD1 matches at 9 bases. Germline V gene sequence: CDR1 SGHNT, CDR2 YYREEE (reference sequence). The CDR3 has 16 amino acids. The V segment lost 4 bases and the J segment 3 bases; nucleotides outside the gene matches: 8. CDR3 region: CASSLTGTGRYNEQFF. The CDR3 region has the DNA TGTGCCAGCAGCCTAACGGGGACAGGGCGCTACAATGAGCAGTTCTTC.

V usage is TRBV28 and J usage is TRBJ2-5; perhaps TRBD2 as D (6 bases). This CDR3 is built from 14 residues. Germline V gene data show CDR1 as MDHEN and CDR2 as SYDVKM. V lost 7 bases and J 7 bases, leaving 19 bases between the germline ends. CDR3 nucleotides: TGTGCCAGCACCCCCCAGGGCGGGAAGGTGACCCAGTACTTC. As protein: CASTPQGGKVTQYF. The full variable domain, its missing parts supplied by reference TRBV28 and TRBJ2-5, is DVKVTQSSRYLVKRTGEKVFLECVQDMDHENMFWYRQDPGLGLRLIYFSYDVKMKEKGDIPEGYSVSREKKERFSLILESASTNQTSMYLCASTPQGGKVTQYFGPGTRLLVL.

The rearrangement links TRBV19 to TRBJ2-2; TRBD2 agrees at 11 bases. Looked up from germline, CDR1 is LNHDA and CDR2 is SQIVND (reference sequence). V dropped 5 bases and J dropped 2; count of bases not matched to a gene: 7. The length of the CDR3 is 17 residues. CDR3 residues: CASSLTGLAGNTGELFF. The CDR3 bases are TGTGCCAGTAGTCTAACCGGACTAGCGGGTAACACCGGGGAGCTGTTTTTT.

The chain combines TRBV2 with TRBJ1-5; TRBD1 matches 8 bases. V dropped 7 bases and J dropped 3; count of bases not matched to a gene: 5. This CDR3 has 14 residues. Germline lookup yields CDR1 SNHLY and CDR2 FYNNEI. The DNA for the CDR3 is TGTGCCAGCAAAGGACAGGGTTTCAATCAGCCCCAGCATTTT. Translating gives CASKGQGFNQPQHF.